This T cell receptor (beta chain) was obtained from a study of blood T cell repertoires in COVID-19. Study background: Samples of COVID-19 (acute and convalescent) were obtained from the United States, Italy and Spain. PBMCs, B-cell-depleted T cells, or T cells provided the cDNA or gDNA that made up the material.

In the study's own analysis: Counts of nucleated cells, estimated from reference gene primer amplification, were obtained. This table comes from immunoSEQ multiplex PCR, and its TCRdb copy is limited to in-frame clones, with some not included. The DNA was the basis for D and trimming; V, J and clone size are from that table. The sample includes around 150,000 clones, 65% to 85% seen only once; the top ten take 8% to 9.5%. As to this clone: One junction end disagrees with the germline gene, perhaps due to a read error.

CDR3 length equals 15 residues. Germline lookup yields CDR1 SQVTM and CDR2 ANQGSEA. The chain links TRBV29-1 to TRBJ2-3; weak D call: TRBD2 (6 bases). This sequence originates from a woman aged 80 or older with active or convalescent COVID-19. The sequencing input was peripheral blood. The chain's CDR3 is CSVETDPTSTGTQYF. CDR3 nucleotides: TGCAGCGTTGAGACAGATCCTACTAGCACAGGTACGCAGTATTTT.